The rows below give T cell receptor beta chains drawn from one sample of a study of CD8 T cells in ankylosing spondylitis. Each CDR3 protein gets one entry after TCRdb re-called the 5' RACE reads with MiXCR. The sample consists of under 250,000 distinct CDR3 sequences, around 11% of them appearing once. The source material was blood, either unsorted or a sorted T cell fraction (not recorded which). The receptors were gathered from a male donor with ankylosing spondylitis or in good health (not recorded which). CDR3s include the opening cysteine and the closing phenylalanine or tryptophan. Not every row has a clone size; where given, it reads once, few, many or a size class.

V,J,size,CDR3
TRBV2,TRBJ2-5,few,CASKADQETQYF
TRBV20-1,TRBJ2-7,-,CSASASGAPHEQYF
TRBV5-1,TRBJ2-1,-,CASRINGLAGAYNEQFF
TRBV20-1,TRBJ2-3,many,CSVAGPSTDTQYF
TRBV9,TRBJ2-2,many,CASSVRGEGTGELFF
TRBV2,TRBJ1-2,-,CASSDRLLYGYTF
TRBV21-1,TRBJ1-1,-,CASSKQGVTYEAFF
TRBV12-3/TRBV12-4,TRBJ2-3,few,CASHSGRSDTQYF
TRBV3-1,TRBJ2-4,-,CASSQDPPAGVSGAKNIQYF
TRBV6-6,TRBJ2-7,-,CASSKGTAYEQYF